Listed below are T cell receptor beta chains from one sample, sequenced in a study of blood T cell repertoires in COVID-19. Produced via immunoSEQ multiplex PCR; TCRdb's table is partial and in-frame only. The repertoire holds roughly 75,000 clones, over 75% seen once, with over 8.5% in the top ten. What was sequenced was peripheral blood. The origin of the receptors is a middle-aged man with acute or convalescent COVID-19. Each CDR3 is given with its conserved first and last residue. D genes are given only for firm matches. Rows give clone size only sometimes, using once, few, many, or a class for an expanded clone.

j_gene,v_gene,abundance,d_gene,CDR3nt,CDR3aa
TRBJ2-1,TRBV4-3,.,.,TGCGCCAGCAGCCAAGTCGGGGGATACCAGCAGGAGCAGTTCTTC,CASSQVGGYQQEQFF
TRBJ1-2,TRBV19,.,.,TGTGCCAGTAGTATAGAATCCTACAGGGATGGCTACACCTTC,CASSIESYRDGYTF
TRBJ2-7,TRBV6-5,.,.,TGTGCCAGCAGGGTACGTCGGGACAACGAGCAGTACTTC,CASRVRRDNEQYF
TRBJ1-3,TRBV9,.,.,TGTGCCAGCAGCGTAGCCCCGGGAGGGGTAGCGGGAAACACCATATATTTT,CASSVAPGGVAGNTIYF
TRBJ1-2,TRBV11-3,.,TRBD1,TGTGCCAGCAGCTTAAGCCCTGAAACAGGGGGAAACTATGGCTACACCTTC,CASSLSPETGGNYGYTF
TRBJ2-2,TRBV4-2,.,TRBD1,TGTGCCAGCAGCCAAGATGTCATTGGGACAGCGAGCACCGGGGAGCTGTTTTTT,CASSQDVIGTASTGELFF
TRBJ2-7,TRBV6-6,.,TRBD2,TGTGCCAGCAGCCGTAGCGGGAGGGGGCCCTACGAGCAGTACTTC,CASSRSGRGPYEQYF
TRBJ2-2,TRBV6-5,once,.,TGTGCCAGCAGTTACTCGACCCGGAGCACCGGGGAGCTGTTTTTT,CASSYSTRSTGELFF
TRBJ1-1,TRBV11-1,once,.,TGTGCCAGCAGCTTAGAAGGCCAGGAAGGCACTGAAGCTTTCTTT,CASSLEGQEGTEAFF
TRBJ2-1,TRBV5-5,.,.,TGTGCCAGCAGCCCGTTCGGGAGCTCCTACAATGAGCAGTTCTTC,CASSPFGSSYNEQFF
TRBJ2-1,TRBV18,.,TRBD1,TGTGCCAGCTCACCCGGGACAGGGGGCGCCTACAATGAGCAGTTCTTC,CASSPGTGGAYNEQFF
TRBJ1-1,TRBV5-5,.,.,TGTGCCAGCAGCTTCCAGACAGCATGGAACACTGAAGCTTTCTTT,CASSFQTAWNTEAFF
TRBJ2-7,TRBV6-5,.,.,TGTGCCAGCAGCCGATTAGGAGACAGTTCCTACGAGCAGTACTTC,CASSRLGDSSYEQYF
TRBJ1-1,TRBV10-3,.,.,TGTGCCATCACCGTTGGAGGGGCGGACACTGAAGCTTTCTTT,CAITVGGADTEAFF
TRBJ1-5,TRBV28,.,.,TGTGCCAGCATTAAAGGGGGGGGGCTCGGAAATCAGCCCCAGCATTTT,CASIKGGGLGNQPQHF
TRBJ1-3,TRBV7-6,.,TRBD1,TGTGCCAGCAGCTTAATGTGGGGACAGAGAGGAAACACCATATATTTT,CASSLMWGQRGNTIYF
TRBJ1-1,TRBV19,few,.,TGTGCCAGTAGTGTATGGAACACTGAAGCTTTCTTT,CASSVWNTEAFF
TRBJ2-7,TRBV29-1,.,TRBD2,TGCAGCGCAAGCGGGAGCCTTAACTCCTACGAGCAGTACTTC,CSASGSLNSYEQYF
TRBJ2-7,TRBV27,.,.,TGTGCCAGCAGTTCCAACTCCTACGAGCAGTACTTC,CASSSNSYEQYF
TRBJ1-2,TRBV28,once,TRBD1,TGTGCCAGCAGTTTAGTGGGGACAGGGGGCGACTATGGCTACACCTTC,CASSLVGTGGDYGYTF
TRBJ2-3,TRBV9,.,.,TGTGCCAGCAGCGCGGGGAGCGGAGGCACAGATACGCAGTATTTT,CASSAGSGGTDTQYF
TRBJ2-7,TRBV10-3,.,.,TGTGCCCTAAGATCAGGGGTGTCCTACGAGCAGTACTTC,CALRSGVSYEQYF
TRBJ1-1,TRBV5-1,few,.,TGCGCCAGCAGCTCCGGCGAGGTTGGGAACACTGAAGCTTTCTTT,CASSSGEVGNTEAFF
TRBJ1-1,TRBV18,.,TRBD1,TGTGCCAGCTCACCTACAGGGGGGACTGAAGCTTTCTTT,CASSPTGGTEAFF
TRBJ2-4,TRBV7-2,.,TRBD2,TGTGCCAGCAGCTTGCGGGTAGGCGGGGGGGCCGGGAACATTCAGTACTTC,CASSLRVGGGAGNIQYF
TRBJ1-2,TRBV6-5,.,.,TGTGCCAGCAGTTCCAAAACGACAATTCCCCTCTATGGCTACACCTTC,CASSSKTTIPLYGYTF
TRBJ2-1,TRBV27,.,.,TGTGCCAGCAGTATCGGACAGAGCTCCTACAATGAGCAGTTCTTC,CASSIGQSSYNEQFF
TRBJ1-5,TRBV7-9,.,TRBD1,TGTGCCAGCAGCTTAGCTACGGACAGGATCAATCAGCCCCAGCATTTT,CASSLATDRINQPQHF
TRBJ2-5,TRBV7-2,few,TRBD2,TGTGCCAGCAGCTTCTTCTCTAGCGGGAGGGAAGAGACCCAGTACTTC,CASSFFSSGREETQYF
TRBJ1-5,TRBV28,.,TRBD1,TGTGCCAGCAGTTCCGACAGGGGGTATCAGCCCCAGCATTTT,CASSSDRGYQPQHF
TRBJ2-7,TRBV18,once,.,TGTGCCAGCTCCCCGCCGAGCTCCTACGAGCAGTACTTC,CASSPPSSYEQYF
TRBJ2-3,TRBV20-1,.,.,TGCAGTGCTAGTCTCGGGGCTAGCGTGTTAGATACGCAGTATTTT,CSASLGASVLDTQYF
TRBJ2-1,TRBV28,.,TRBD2,TGTGCCAGCAGTTCACCCACACTAGCGTCCAATGAGCAGTTCTTC,CASSSPTLASNEQFF
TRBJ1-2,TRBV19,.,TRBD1,TGTGCCAGTAGTTCCGGGACAGACTGGCTCACCTTC,CASSSGTDWLTF
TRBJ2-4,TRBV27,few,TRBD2,TGTGCCAGCAGTTTTGGGACTAGTCCCGGAAGGAACATTCAGTACTTC,CASSFGTSPGRNIQYF
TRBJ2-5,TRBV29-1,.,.,TGCAGCGTTGAGGGAGACGGGAGCGCACGGGAGACCCAGTACTTC,CSVEGDGSARETQYF
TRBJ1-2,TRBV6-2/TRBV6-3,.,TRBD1,TGTGCCAGCAGCGCGCGGGGGGACAGAGCTAACTATGGCTACACCTTC,CASSARGDRANYGYTF
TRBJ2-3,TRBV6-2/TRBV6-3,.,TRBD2,TGTGCCAGCAGCTCAGCCGCCGGGACTAGCGGGAGGAGGACAGATACGCAGTATTTT,CASSSAAGTSGRRTDTQYF
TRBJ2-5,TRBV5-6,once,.,TGTGCCAGCAGCGCAGGGAACTGGCGGGGTGGCGAGACCCAGTACTTC,CASSAGNWRGGETQYF
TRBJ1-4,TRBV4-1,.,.,TGCGCCAGCAGCCTTGTACTTGGAACTAATGAAAAACTGTTTTTT,CASSLVLGTNEKLFF
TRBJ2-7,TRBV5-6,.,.,TGTGCCAGCAGCTTGGGGGGCGGGGTCGAGCAGTACTTC,CASSLGGGVEQYF
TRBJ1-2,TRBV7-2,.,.,TGTGCCAGCAGCTCGGGGTTGGGCCAGCGACGCTACACCTTC,CASSSGLGQRRYTF
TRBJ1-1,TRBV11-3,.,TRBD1,TGTGCCAGCAGCTTAGCCGGGACAGAGAACACTGAAGCTTTCTTT,CASSLAGTENTEAFF
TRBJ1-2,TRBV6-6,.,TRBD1,TGTGCCAGCAGTTGGGACAGGTTCGACTACACCTTC,CASSWDRFDYTF
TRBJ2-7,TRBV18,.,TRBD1,TGTGCCAGCTCACCACAGTATGACAGGGTGGGCGAGCAGTACTTC,CASSPQYDRVGEQYF
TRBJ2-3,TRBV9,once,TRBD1,TGTGCCAGCAGCACCCGCGGGACAGGGACGGATACGCAGTATTTT,CASSTRGTGTDTQYF